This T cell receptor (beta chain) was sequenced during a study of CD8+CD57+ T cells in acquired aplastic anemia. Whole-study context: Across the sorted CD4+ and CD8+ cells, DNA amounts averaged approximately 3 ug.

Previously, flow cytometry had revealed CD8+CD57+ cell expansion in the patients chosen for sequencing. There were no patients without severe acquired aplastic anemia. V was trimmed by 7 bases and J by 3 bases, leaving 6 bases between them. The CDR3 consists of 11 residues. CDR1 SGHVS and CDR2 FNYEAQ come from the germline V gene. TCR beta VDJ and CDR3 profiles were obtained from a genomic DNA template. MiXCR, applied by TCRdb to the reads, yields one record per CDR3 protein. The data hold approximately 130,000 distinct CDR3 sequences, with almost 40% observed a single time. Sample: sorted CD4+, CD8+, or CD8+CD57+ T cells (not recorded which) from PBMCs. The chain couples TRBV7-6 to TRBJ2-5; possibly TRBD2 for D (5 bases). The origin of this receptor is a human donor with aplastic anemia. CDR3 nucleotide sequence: TGTGCCAGCATGCGGGAAGAGACCCAGTACTTC. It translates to CASMREETQYF.